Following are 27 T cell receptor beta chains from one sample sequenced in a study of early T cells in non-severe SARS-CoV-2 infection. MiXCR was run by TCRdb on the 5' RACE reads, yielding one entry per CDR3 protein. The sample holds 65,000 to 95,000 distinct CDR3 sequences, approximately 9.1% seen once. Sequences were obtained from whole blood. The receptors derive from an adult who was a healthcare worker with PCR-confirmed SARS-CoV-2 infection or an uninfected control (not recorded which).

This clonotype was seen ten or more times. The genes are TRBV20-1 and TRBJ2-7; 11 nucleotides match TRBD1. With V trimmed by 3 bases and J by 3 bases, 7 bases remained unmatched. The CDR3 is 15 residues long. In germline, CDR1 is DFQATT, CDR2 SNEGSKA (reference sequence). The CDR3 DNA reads TGCAGTGCTAGGGCGGGACAGGGGGTTATCTACGAGCAGTACTTC. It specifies CSARAGQGVIYEQYF.

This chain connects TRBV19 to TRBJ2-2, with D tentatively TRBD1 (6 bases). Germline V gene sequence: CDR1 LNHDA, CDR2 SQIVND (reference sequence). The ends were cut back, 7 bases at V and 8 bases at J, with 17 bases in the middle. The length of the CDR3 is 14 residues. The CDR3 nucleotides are TGTGCCAGTACCACAGGGTGGGGTAGGGGGGAGCTGTTTTTT. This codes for CASTTGWGRGELFF.

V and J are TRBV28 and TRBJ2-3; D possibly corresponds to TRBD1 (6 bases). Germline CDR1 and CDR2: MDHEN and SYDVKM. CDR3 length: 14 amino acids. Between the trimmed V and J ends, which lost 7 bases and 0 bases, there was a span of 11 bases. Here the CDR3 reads CASTSGQSTDTQYF. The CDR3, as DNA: TGTGCCAGCACCTCAGGACAGAGCACAGATACGCAGTATTTT.

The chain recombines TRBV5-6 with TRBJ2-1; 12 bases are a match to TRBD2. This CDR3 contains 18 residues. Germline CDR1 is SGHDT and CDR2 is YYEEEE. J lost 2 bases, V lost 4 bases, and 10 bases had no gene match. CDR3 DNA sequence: TGTGCCAGCAGCCCCCCCGGACTAGCGGGACTCCCCTACAATGAGCAGTTCTTC. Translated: CASSPPGLAGLPYNEQFF.

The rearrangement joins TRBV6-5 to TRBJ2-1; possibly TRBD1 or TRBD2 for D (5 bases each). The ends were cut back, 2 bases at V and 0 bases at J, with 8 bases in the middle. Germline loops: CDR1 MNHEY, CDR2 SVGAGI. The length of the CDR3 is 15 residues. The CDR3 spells CASSYGGSSYNEQFF. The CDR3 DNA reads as TGTGCCAGCAGTTACGGGGGTAGCTCCTACAATGAGCAGTTCTTC.

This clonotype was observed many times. The CDR3 loop reads CASSAELVQETQYF. DNA for the CDR3: TGTGCCAGCAGCGCGGAACTAGTGCAAGAGACCCAGTACTTC. The chain couples TRBV9 to TRBJ2-5; D perhaps matches TRBD2 (5 bases). The CDR3 totals 14 residues. The germline V gene has CDR1 SGDLS and CDR2 YYNGEE. The V gene lost 3 bases and the J gene lost 2 bases, with 11 bases spanning the gap. Based on the CDR3 plus reference TRBV9 and TRBJ2-5, the full variable domain is DSGVTQTPKHLITATGQRVTLRCSPRSGDLSVYWYQQSLDQGLQFLIQYYNGEERAKGNILERFSAQQFPDLHSELNLSSLELGDSALYFCASSAELVQETQYFGPGTRLLVL.

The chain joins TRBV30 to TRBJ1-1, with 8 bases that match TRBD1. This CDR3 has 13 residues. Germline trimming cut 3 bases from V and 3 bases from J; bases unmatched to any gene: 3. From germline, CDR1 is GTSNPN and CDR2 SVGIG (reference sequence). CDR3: CAWSLTGDTEAFF. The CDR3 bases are TGTGCCTGGAGCTTGACAGGGGACACTGAAGCTTTCTTT.

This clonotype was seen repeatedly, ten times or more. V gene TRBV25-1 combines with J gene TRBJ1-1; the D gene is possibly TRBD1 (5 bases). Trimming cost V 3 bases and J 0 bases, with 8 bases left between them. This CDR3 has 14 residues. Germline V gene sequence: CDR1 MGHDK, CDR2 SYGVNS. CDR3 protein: CASSDWGLNTEAFF. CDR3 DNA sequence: TGTGCCAGCAGTGACTGGGGACTGAACACTGAAGCTTTCTTT.

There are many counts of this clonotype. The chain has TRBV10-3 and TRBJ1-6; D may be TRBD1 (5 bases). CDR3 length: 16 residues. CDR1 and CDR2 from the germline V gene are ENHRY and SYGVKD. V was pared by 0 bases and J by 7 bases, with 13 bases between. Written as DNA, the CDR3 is TGTGCCATCAGTGAGTCCTTAGGACGGACAAATTCACCCCTCCACTTT. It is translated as CAISESLGRTNSPLHF.

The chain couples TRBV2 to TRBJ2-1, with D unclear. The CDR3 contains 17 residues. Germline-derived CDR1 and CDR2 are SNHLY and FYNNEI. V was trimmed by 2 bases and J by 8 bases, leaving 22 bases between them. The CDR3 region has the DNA TGTGCCAGCAGTGAACTTTCTCCATCGGTCCTTATGCATGAGCAGTTCTTC. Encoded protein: CASSELSPSVLMHEQFF. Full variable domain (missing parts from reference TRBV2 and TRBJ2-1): EPEVTQTPSHQVTQMGQEVILRCVPISNHLYFYWYRQILGQKVEFLVSFYNNEISEKSEIFDDQFSVERPDGSNFTLKIRSTKLEDSAMYFCASSELSPSVLMHEQFFGPGTRLTVL.

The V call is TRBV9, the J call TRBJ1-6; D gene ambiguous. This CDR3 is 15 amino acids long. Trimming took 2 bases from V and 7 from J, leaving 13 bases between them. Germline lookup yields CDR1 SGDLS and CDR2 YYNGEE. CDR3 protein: CASSVTPMGNSPLHF. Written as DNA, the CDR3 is TGTGCCAGCAGCGTCACGCCGATGGGAAATTCACCCCTCCACTTT.

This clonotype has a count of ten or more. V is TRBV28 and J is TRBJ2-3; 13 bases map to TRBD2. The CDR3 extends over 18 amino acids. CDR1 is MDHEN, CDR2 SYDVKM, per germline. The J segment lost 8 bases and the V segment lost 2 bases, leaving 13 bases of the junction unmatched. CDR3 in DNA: TGTGCCAGCAGTTTACGAACCGGGACTAGCGGGGAGGGGGGTACGCAGTATTTT. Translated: CASSLRTGTSGEGGTQYF.

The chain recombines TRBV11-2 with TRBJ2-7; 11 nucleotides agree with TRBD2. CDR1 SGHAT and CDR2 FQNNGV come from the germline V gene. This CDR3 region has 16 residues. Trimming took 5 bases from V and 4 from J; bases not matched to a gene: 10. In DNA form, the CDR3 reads TGTGCCAGCAGCAACTTCCGGGGGACTAGCGGTTACGAGCAGTACTTC. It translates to CASSNFRGTSGYEQYF.

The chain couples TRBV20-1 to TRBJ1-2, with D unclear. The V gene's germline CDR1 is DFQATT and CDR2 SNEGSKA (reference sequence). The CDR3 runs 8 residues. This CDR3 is CSGYGYTF. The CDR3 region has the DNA TGCAGCGGCTATGGCTACACCTTC.

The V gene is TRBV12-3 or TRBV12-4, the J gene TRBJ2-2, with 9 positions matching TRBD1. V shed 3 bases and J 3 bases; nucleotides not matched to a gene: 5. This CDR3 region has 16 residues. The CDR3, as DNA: TGTGCCAGCAGTTTCCTAACAGGGGGCTACACCGGGGAGCTGTTTTTT. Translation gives CASSFLTGGYTGELFF.

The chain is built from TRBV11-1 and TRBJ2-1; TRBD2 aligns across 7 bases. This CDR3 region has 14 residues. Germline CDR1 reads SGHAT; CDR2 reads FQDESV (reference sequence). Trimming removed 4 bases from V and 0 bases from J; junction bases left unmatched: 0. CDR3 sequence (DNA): TGTGCCAGCAGCTGGGGGGGCTCCTACAATGAGCAGTTCTTC. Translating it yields CASSWGGSYNEQFF.

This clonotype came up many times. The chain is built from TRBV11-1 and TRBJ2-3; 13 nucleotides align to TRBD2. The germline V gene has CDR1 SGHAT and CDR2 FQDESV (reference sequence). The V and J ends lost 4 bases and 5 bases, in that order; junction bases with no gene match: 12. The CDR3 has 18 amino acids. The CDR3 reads CASSSGTSGMVPGDTQYF. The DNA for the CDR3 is TGTGCCAGCAGCTCCGGGACTAGCGGGATGGTCCCAGGAGATACGCAGTATTTT.

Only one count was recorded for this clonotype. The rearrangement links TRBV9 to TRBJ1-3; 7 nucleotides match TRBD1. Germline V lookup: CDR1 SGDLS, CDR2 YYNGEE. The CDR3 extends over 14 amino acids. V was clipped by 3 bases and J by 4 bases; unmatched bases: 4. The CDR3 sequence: CASSGRGLGNTIYF. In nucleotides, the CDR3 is TGTGCCAGCAGCGGAAGGGGGCTCGGAAACACCATATATTTT.

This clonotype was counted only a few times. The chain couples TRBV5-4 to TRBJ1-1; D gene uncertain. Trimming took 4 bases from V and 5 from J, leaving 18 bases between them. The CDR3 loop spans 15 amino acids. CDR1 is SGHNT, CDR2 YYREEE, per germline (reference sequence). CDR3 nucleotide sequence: TGTGCCAGCAGCCGTCGGGAGGGCTCGAGGACTGAAGCTTTCTTT. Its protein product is CASSRREGSRTEAFF.

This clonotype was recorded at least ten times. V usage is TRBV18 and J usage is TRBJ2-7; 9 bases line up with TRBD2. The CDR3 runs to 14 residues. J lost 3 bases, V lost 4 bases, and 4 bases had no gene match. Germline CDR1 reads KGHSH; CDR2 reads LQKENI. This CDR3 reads CASSRGSGSYEQYF. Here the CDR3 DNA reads TGTGCCAGCTCACGTGGTAGCGGGAGCTACGAGCAGTACTTC.

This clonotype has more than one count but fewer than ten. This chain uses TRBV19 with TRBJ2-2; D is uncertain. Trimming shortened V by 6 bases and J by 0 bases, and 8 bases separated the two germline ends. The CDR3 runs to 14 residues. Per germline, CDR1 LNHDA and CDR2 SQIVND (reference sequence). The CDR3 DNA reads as TGTGCCAGTAGAGGACGGTCGAACACCGGGGAGCTGTTTTTT. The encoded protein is CASRGRSNTGELFF.

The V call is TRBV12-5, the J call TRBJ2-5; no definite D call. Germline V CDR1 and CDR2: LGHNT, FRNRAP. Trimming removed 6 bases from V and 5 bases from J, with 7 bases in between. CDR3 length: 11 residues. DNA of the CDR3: TGTGCTAGTGGCCTAAGGGAGACCCAGTACTTC. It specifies CASGLRETQYF.

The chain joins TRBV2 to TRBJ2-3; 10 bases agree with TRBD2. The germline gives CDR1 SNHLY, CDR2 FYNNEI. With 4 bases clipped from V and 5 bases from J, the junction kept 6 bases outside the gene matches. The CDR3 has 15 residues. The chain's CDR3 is CASSVLAGVVDTQYF. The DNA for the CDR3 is TGTGCCAGCAGTGTCCTAGCGGGAGTGGTAGATACGCAGTATTTT. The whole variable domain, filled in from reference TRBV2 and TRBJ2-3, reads EPEVTQTPSHQVTQMGQEVILRCVPISNHLYFYWYRQILGQKVEFLVSFYNNEISEKSEIFDDQFSVERPDGSNFTLKIRSTKLEDSAMYFCASSVLAGVVDTQYFGPGTRLTVL.

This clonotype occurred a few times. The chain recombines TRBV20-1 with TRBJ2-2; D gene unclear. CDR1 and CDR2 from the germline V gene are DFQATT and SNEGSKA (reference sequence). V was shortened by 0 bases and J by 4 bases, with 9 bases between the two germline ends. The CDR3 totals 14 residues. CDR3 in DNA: TGCAGTGCTAGAGATCGAGCAGGCACCGGGGAGCTGTTTTTT. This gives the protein CSARDRAGTGELFF.

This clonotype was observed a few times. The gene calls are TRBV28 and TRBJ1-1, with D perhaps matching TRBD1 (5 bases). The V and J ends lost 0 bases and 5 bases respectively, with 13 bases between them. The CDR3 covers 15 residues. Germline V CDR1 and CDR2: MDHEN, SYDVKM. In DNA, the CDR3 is TGTGCCAGCAGTTTATGGGGCAGGGAGGGAACTGAAGCTTTCTTT. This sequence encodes CASSLWGREGTEAFF.

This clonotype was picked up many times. DNA of the CDR3: TGTGCCAGCAGCCCAGGGACAGGGAGGTACGAGCAGTACTTC. Its translation is CASSPGTGRYEQYF. The chain carries TRBV3-1 and TRBJ2-7, with TRBD1 matching over 9 bases. After removal of 4 bases from V and 4 bases from J, the junction contained 5 bases not matched to a gene. In germline, CDR1 is LGHDT, CDR2 YNNKEL (reference sequence). The CDR3 has 14 amino acids.

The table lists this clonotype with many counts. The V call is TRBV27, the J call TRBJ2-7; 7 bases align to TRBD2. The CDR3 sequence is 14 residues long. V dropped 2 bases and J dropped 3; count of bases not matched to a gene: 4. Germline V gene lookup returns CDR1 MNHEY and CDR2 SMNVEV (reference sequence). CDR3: CASSLGREYYEQYF. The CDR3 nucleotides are TGTGCCAGCAGTTTAGGGCGGGAGTACTACGAGCAGTACTTC.